The 19 T cell receptor beta chains reported below all come from one sample, sequenced in a study of post-analysis software for immune sequencing data (dated by TCRdb to about 2015). Summary of the overall study and its limitations: Patients showed significantly higher frequencies than controls for several TRBV segments, among them TRBV5-6, TRBV5-1 and TRBV20-1.

Antigens of these TCRs are unknown. The library was built by means of PCR. Sequenced using an Illumina HiSeq 2500. Unique molecular identifiers were incorporated into TCR beta cDNA libraries to reduce PCR and sequencing biases. TCRdb applied fastp at Q25 and MiXCR to the public reads, then kept only in-frame beta chains. Each record represents a unique CDR3 protein, reported with the most common genes and DNA among its rows. This sample is represented by roughly 430,000 distinct CDR3 sequences; roughly 40% of them were singletons. Less than 10% of the sample goes to the ten largest clones. Sequenced input: blood. Receptors were obtained from a girl under 10 years old with multiple sclerosis.

Points on this clonotype: One end of the junction varies from germline; a read error may be responsible. The rearrangement uses TRBV12-3 or TRBV12-4 and TRBJ2-5, with D unclear. The CDR3 covers 14 residues. Here the CDR3 DNA reads TGTGCCAGCAGTTTTATGGGTCTATCAGAGACCCGGTACTTC. It specifies CASSFMGLSETRYF.

This clonotype was picked up a small number of times. This chain uses TRBV29-1 with TRBJ2-7; TRBD1 matches at 7 bases. The CDR3 totals 13 residues. The ends lost 6 bases at V and 6 bases at J; junction bases unmatched: 11. Germline V gene data show CDR1 as SQVTM and CDR2 as ANQGSEA. CDR3: CSVGGQARLEQYF. CDR3 bases: TGCAGCGTGGGCGGACAGGCTCGGCTCGAGCAGTACTTC.

This rearrangement joins TRBV28 to TRBJ2-1; D is perhaps TRBD2 (8 bases). The CDR3 runs 17 residues. Germline CDR1 is MDHEN and CDR2 is SYDVKM. Trimming removed 6 bases at V and 5 bases at J, with 23 bases between. The CDR3, as DNA: TGTGCCAGCAGCCACCTGCTAGCGGGCCAGGGGGACAATGAGCAGTTCTTC. It is translated as CASSHLLAGQGDNEQFF.

This clonotype was observed a few times. V is TRBV5-6 and J is TRBJ1-6; D remains unclear. Germline V gene data show CDR1 as SGHDT and CDR2 as YYEEEE. The CDR3 runs 15 residues. V gave up 0 bases and J gave up 10 bases, with 14 bases separating them. Here the CDR3 reads CASSLDYVRGSPLHF. The CDR3 DNA is TGTGCCAGCAGCTTGGATTATGTCCGGGGATCACCCCTCCACTTT.

The chain recombines TRBV28 with TRBJ1-4; D gene unclear. The germline V gene encodes CDR1 MDHEN and CDR2 SYDVKM. V was pared by 2 bases and J by 6 bases, with 13 bases between. The CDR3 spans 15 residues. CDR3 nucleotide sequence: TGTGCCAGCAGTTTAGCGGGCGGAGGTGATGAAAAACTGTTTTTT. Amino acids: CASSLAGGGDEKLFF.

V and J are TRBV23-1 and TRBJ1-5; no firm D call. TRBV23-1 is identified as an open reading frame with a role that is uncertain. V was clipped by 0 bases and J by 7 bases, with 7 bases between them. The CDR3 extends over 13 amino acids. CDR3 nucleotides: TGCGCCAGCAGTCAATCCGGGGAGCAGCCCCAGCATTTT. Protein product: CASSQSGEQPQHF.

A few counts support this clonotype. The junction departs from the called germline gene at one end, perhaps through a read error. The V and J genes are TRBV20-1 and TRBJ1-2; weak D call: TRBD1 (6 bases). The CDR3 length is 12 residues. Germline loops: CDR1 DFQATT, CDR2 SNEGSKA (reference sequence). In nucleotides, the CDR3 is TGCAGTGCTAAACAGGGAAACTATGGCTACACTTTC. Translated, it gives CSAKQGNYGYTF.

Turning to this clonotype: An end of the junction differs from the germline gene, which may be a read error. The gene calls are TRBV7-6 and TRBJ2-3; 11 bases fit TRBD2. Germline values: CDR1 SGHVS, CDR2 FNYEAQ. The CDR3 is made up of 19 amino acids. The CDR3 DNA follows: TGTACCAGCAGCCGGACCCGGTATAGCGGGAGGGCCCGGGAAGATACGCAGTATTTT. Translation: CTSSRTRYSGRAREDTQYF. Full variable domain (outside the CDR3, taken from reference TRBV7-6 and TRBJ2-3): GAGVSQSPRYKVTKRGQDVALRCDPISGHVSLYWYRQALGQGPEFLTYFNYEAQQDKSGLPNDRFSAERPEGSISTLTIQRTEQRDSAMYRCTSSRTRYSGRAREDTQYFGPGTRLTVL.

The rearrangement uses TRBV7-8 and TRBJ2-1, with 10 bases identical to TRBD2. Per germline, CDR1 SGHVS and CDR2 FQNEAQ. V lost 5 bases to trimming and J lost 8 bases; unmatched junction nucleotides: 12. The CDR3 has 16 amino acids. The CDR3 protein is CASSLYKREGHYEQFF. The CDR3 coding sequence is TGTGCCAGCAGCCTTTATAAGCGGGAGGGCCATTATGAGCAGTTCTTC.

A few counts support this clonotype. The rearrangement links TRBV12-5 to TRBJ1-2; perhaps TRBD1 as D (5 bases). Trimming stripped 6 bases from V and 2 bases from J, with 10 bases between. Germline values: CDR1 LGHNT, CDR2 FRNRAP. The CDR3 sequence is 13 residues long. The chain's CDR3 is CASGVTENYGYTF. The CDR3 region has the DNA TGTGCTAGTGGAGTGACAGAGAACTATGGCTACACCTTC.

This clonotype was seen a handful of times. The chain has TRBV5-5 and TRBJ1-1; maybe TRBD1 (6 bases). Per germline, CDR1 SGHKS and CDR2 YYEKEE (reference sequence). The CDR3 spans 14 residues. V gave up 4 bases and J gave up 6 bases, with 16 bases separating them. Written as DNA, the CDR3 is TGTGCCAGCAGCCCCTGGACAGACGCACCTGAAGCTTTCTTT. This codes for CASSPWTDAPEAFF.

This clonotype was detected a few times. This rearrangement joins TRBV2 to TRBJ1-5; D call uncertain. Germline CDR1 and CDR2: SNHLY and FYNNEI. This CDR3 is 15 amino acids long. V was clipped by 5 bases and J by 0 bases, with 11 bases between them. The CDR3 loop is CASSLGGGSNQPQHF. The CDR3 nucleotides are TGTGCCAGCAGTTTGGGTGGAGGTAGCAATCAGCCCCAGCATTTT. The full variable domain, completed using reference TRBV2 and TRBJ1-5, is EPEVTQTPSHQVTQMGQEVILRCVPISNHLYFYWYRQILGQKVEFLVSFYNNEISEKSEIFDDQFSVERPDGSNFTLKIRSTKLEDSAMYFCASSLGGGSNQPQHFGDGTRLSIL.

This clonotype was observed many times. The genes are TRBV7-9 and TRBJ2-5; D might be TRBD1 (5 bases). V lost 1 base to trimming and J lost 4 bases, with 13 bases between them. Germline assignment: CDR1 SEHNR and CDR2 FQNEAQ (reference sequence). The CDR3 is 15 residues long. The CDR3, as DNA: TGTGCCAGCAGCTTAGTACCAGGGAATGCAGAGACCCAGTACTTC. This gives the protein CASSLVPGNAETQYF.

There are a few counts of this clonotype. V and J are TRBV5-1 and TRBJ1-2, with 10 bases lining up with TRBD1. J was trimmed by 6 bases and V by 4 bases; bases with no gene match: 12. Per germline, CDR1 SGHRS and CDR2 YFSETQ. The CDR3 extends over 16 amino acids. This chain's CDR3 is CASSRGQGMRDHGYTF. DNA for the CDR3: TGCGCCAGCAGCCGGGGACAGGGGATGCGAGATCATGGCTACACCTTC.

This clonotype is deemed medium-sized. V gene TRBV5-1 combines with J gene TRBJ2-7; TRBD2 agrees at 8 bases. Germline-derived CDR1 and CDR2 are SGHRS and YFSETQ. V lost 3 bases, J lost 3 bases, and 5 bases stayed unmatched. There are 14 residues in the CDR3. In DNA form, the CDR3 reads TGCGCCAGCAGCTCGGCGGGAGGCTACTACGAGCAGTACTTC. Protein product: CASSSAGGYYEQYF.

This rearrangement joins TRBV7-2 to TRBJ1-1; the D gene is possibly TRBD1 (6 bases). CDR1 and CDR2 from the germline V gene are SGHTA and FQGNSA. The CDR3 runs to 15 residues. The ends were cut back, 5 bases at V and 0 bases at J, with 13 bases in the middle. In nucleotides, the CDR3 is TGTGCCAGCAGCCCCCAGGGGACACTGAACACTGAAGCTTTCTTT. It yields the protein CASSPQGTLNTEAFF. Looking up the rest from reference TRBV7-2 and TRBJ1-1 gives the full variable domain: GAGVSQSPSNKVTEKGKDVELRCDPISGHTALYWYRQSLGQGLEFLIYFQGNSAPDKSGLPSDRFSAERTGGSVSTLTIQRTQQEDSAVYLCASSPQGTLNTEAFFGQGTRLTVV.

The V and J genes are TRBV6-1 and TRBJ1-2; 7 bases are a match to TRBD1. Germline CDR1 reads MNHNS; CDR2 reads SASEGT. This CDR3 has 16 residues. V lost 4 bases, J lost 2 bases, and 10 bases stayed unmatched. The CDR3 here is CASSGSKQGLNYGYTF. The DNA of the CDR3 is TGTGCCAGCAGTGGATCGAAACAGGGGCTGAACTATGGCTACACCTTC.

This clonotype has more than one count but fewer than ten. This chain uses TRBV20-1 with TRBJ2-3; possible D gene TRBD2, 6 bases. Trimming removed 6 bases from V and 4 bases from J, with 20 bases in between. This CDR3 has 15 amino acids. Germline lookup yields CDR1 DFQATT and CDR2 SNEGSKA (reference sequence). The CDR3 region has the DNA TGCAGTGCCGTCGATAGCGGCACCACGGCAGATACGCAGTATTTT. Its translation: CSAVDSGTTADTQYF.

This sequence joins TRBV7-6 and TRBJ1-5; no definite D call. Germline CDR1 reads SGHVS; CDR2 reads FNYEAQ. The CDR3 has 16 residues. Trimming left V 6 bases short and J 3 bases short, with 18 bases between. Here the CDR3 reads CASSQLSDGYNQPQHF. The CDR3 DNA reads TGTGCCAGCAGTCAGCTCTCGGACGGGTACAATCAGCCCCAGCATTTT.